This entry lists 3 T cell receptor beta chains sequenced from one sample in a study of T cells in Graves' hyperthyroidism and ophthalmopathy. Regions amplified from RNA transcripts were the TCR beta CDR3 regions. The HTBI primer set served for first-round RT-PCR of the TCR CDR3. TCRdb reprocessed the multiplex PCR reads via MiXCR and lists one record per CDR3 protein. The sample includes some 350,000 distinct CDR3 sequences, less than 20% seen only once; the top ten take 25% to 35%. The specimen sequenced was blood. These receptors all stem from a woman under 30 with Graves' hyperthyroidism that later progressed to Graves' ophthalmopathy.

The table lists this clonotype with many counts. The chain employs TRBV2 and TRBJ1-4; TRBD1 is a possible D gene (6 bases). Germline V gene lookup returns CDR1 SNHLY and CDR2 FYNNEI. The CDR3 runs to 12 residues. The ends were cut back, 11 bases at V and 8 bases at J, with 15 bases in the middle. This CDR3 reads CAGNRVGEKLFF. For the CDR3, the DNA is TGTGCCGGTAACAGGGTGGGCGAAAAACTGTTTTTT.

This clonotype appeared many times. V is TRBV29-1 and J is TRBJ2-7; D might be TRBD1 or TRBD2, each matching 6 bases. V lost 4 bases and J lost 1, with 17 bases in between. The CDR3 has 15 residues. CDR1 and CDR2 from the germline V gene are SQVTM and ANQGSEA. The CDR3 sequence is CSVVGGGQGSYEQYF. The CDR3 region has the DNA TGCAGCGTTGTGGGGGGCGGGCAAGGATCCTACGAGCAGTACTTC.

This clonotype showed up many times. The V and J genes are TRBV2 and TRBJ1-4; TRBD1 agrees at 7 bases. The V segment lost 7 bases and the J segment 4 bases; nucleotides outside the gene matches: 3. Germline V CDR1 and CDR2: SNHLY, FYNNEI. CDR3 length: 13 residues. CDR3 DNA: TGTGCCAGCAAAGGGGGCATTAATGAAAAACTGTTTTTT. Its translation: CASKGGINEKLFF.